Following are 5 T cell receptor beta chains from one sample sequenced in a study of OX40 agonist ivuxolimab in advanced cancers. The library was generated by the immunoSEQ multiplex PCR assay. As stored in TCRdb, this immuneACCESS dataset retains in-frame rearrangements with V and J assigned. A fraction of the clones does not appear; measured against another copy, unresolved V genes explain less than half of the discrepancy, and the remainder lacks a known reason. This sample gives 70,000 to 85,000 clones in total; around 81% of them show up just once. The ten largest make up under 7% of the sample. The specimen comprised CD4+ or CD8+ T cells sorted from blood, sampled in a trial of the OX40 agonist ivuxolimab. The receptors stem from an adult with an advanced solid tumor such as melanoma, head and neck, liver or kidney cancer.

This chain joins TRBV18 and TRBJ1-2; weak D call: TRBD1 (5 bases). With 6 bases removed from V and 0 bases from J, the gap between germline ends came to 17 bases. The CDR3 has 16 residues. From germline, CDR1 is KGHSH and CDR2 LQKENI. CDR3 coding DNA: TGTGCCAGCTCCCCCCCGGGACGGTCGGCTAACTATGGCTACACCTTC. Its translation is CASSPPGRSANYGYTF.

The CDR3 spells CASSFGVTEAFF. In nucleotides, the CDR3 is TGTGCCAGCAGTTTCGGGGTCACTGAAGCTTTCTTT. This chain connects TRBV28 to TRBJ1-1, with D unclear. CDR3 length equals 12 residues. Trimming pared 3 bases from V and 4 bases from J, leaving 6 bases between. Germline loops: CDR1 MDHEN, CDR2 SYDVKM.

The V call is TRBV6-5, the J call TRBJ1-5; D ambiguous. Germline assignment: CDR1 MNHEY and CDR2 SVGAGI. CDR3 length: 13 residues. With 7 bases removed from V and 8 bases from J, the gap between germline ends came to 15 bases. The CDR3 nucleotides are TGTGCCAGCAACGCGGACTCCGGGGAGCCCCAGCATTTT. Its translation is CASNADSGEPQHF.

The chain uses TRBV6-5 and TRBJ1-1; D may be TRBD1 (5 bases). CDR1 is MNHEY, CDR2 SVGAGI, per germline. Trimming removed 8 bases at V and 5 bases at J, with 12 bases between. The CDR3 runs to 12 residues. The CDR3 sequence is CASHISGTEAFF. CDR3 DNA sequence: TGTGCCAGCCACATTTCAGGGACTGAAGCTTTCTTT.

This clone was seen more than once but under ten times. J is TRBJ1-4 and V is TRBV18; D not certain. The CDR3 consists of 13 residues. Trimming removed 5 bases from V and 7 bases from J, with 11 bases in between. Germline CDR1 reads KGHSH; CDR2 reads LQKENI. The CDR3 DNA reads TGTGCCAGCTCAGATTTACAGAGTGAAAAACTGTTTTTT. This sequence encodes CASSDLQSEKLFF.